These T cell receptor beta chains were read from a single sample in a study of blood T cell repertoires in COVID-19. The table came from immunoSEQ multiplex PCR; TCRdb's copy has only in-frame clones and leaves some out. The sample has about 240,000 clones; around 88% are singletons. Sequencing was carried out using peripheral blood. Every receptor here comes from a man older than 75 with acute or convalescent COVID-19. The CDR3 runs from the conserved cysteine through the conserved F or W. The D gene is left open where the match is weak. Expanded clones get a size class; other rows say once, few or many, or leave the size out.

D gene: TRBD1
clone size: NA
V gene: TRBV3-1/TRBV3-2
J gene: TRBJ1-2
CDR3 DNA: TGTGCCAGCAGCCATCCTCAAACAGGGGGGGTTGGAGGCTACACCTTC
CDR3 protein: CASSHPQTGGVGGYTF

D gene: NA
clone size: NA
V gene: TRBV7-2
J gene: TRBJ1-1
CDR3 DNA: TGTGCCAGCAGCTTAAGTCCAGGGAACACTGAAGCTTTCTTT
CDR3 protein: CASSLSPGNTEAFF

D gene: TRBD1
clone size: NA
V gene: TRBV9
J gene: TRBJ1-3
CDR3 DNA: TGTGCCAGCAGCGTAGACCCAGGGGGCTATGGAAACACCATATATTTT
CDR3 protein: CASSVDPGGYGNTIYF

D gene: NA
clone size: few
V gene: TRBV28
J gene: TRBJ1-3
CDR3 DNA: TGTGCCAGCAGTCCCTACACAGGGTTGAGAAACACCATATATTTT
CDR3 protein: CASSPYTGLRNTIYF

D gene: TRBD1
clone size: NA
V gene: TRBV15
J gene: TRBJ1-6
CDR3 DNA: TGTGCCACCAAAGTAGGACAGGGCAATAATTCACCCCTCCACTTT
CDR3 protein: CATKVGQGNNSPLHF

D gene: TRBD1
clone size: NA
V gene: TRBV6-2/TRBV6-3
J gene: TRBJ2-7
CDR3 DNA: TGTGCCAGCAGTTCCAACCTTTATAAGACAGGGAAGATTACCTACGAGCAGTACTTC
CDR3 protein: CASSSNLYKTGKITYEQYF

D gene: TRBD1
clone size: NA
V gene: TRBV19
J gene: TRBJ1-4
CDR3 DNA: TGTGCCAGTAGTCTAGGGACAGGACAACGGGGCGAAAAACTGTTTTTT
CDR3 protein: CASSLGTGQRGEKLFF

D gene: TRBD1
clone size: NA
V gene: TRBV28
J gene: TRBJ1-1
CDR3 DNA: TGTGCCAGCGAGAACAGGGGGCCCTTGAACACTGAAGCTTTCTTT
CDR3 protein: CASENRGPLNTEAFF

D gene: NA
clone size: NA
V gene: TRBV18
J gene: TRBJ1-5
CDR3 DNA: TGTGCCAGCTCACCACCAAGGGGGAACAGGGCCGCTCAGCCCCAGCATTTT
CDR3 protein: CASSPPRGNRAAQPQHF

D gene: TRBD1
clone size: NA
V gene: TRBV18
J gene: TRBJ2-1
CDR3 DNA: TGTGCCAGCTCACCAGGACAGGGGTGGTTCTTC
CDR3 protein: CASSPGQGWFF

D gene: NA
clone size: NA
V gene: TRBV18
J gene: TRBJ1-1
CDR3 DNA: TGTGCCAGCTCACCAATAAACGGTATCCTGAACACTGAAGCTTTCTTT
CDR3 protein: CASSPINGILNTEAFF

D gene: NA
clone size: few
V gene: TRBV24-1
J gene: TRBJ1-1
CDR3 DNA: TGTGCCACCAGTGATGGCCGAAGGGGGTACACTGAAGCTTTCTTT
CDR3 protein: CATSDGRRGYTEAFF

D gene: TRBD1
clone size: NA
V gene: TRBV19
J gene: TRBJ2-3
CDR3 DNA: TGTGCCAGTAGTAAAGTGACAGGGGGCGAGAGGAGCACAGATACGCAGTATTTT
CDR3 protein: CASSKVTGGERSTDTQYF

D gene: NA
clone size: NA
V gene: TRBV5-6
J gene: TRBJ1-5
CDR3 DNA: TGTGCCAGCAGCTTGGGCGCGGGCAATCAGCCCCAGCATTTT
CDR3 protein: CASSLGAGNQPQHF

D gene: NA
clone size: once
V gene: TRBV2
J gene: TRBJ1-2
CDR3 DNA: TGTGCCAGCAGCTCTGACACCTTCTATGGCTACACCTTC
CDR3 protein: CASSSDTFYGYTF

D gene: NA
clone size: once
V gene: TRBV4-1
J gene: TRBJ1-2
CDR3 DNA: TGCGCCAGCAGCCAGGGGGGGACGGAAGCCCCTATCTGGGGCTACACCTTC
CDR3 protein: CASSQGGTEAPIWGYTF

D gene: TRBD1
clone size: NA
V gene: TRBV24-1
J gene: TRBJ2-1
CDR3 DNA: TGTGCCACCAGTGATTCAGGGGGCGAAAGGTGGAATGAGCAGTTCTTC
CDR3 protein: CATSDSGGERWNEQFF

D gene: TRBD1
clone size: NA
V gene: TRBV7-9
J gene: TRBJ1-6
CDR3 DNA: TGTGCCAGCAGCTCACTCTGGGACAGGTTTAATTCACCCCTCCACTTT
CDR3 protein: CASSSLWDRFNSPLHF